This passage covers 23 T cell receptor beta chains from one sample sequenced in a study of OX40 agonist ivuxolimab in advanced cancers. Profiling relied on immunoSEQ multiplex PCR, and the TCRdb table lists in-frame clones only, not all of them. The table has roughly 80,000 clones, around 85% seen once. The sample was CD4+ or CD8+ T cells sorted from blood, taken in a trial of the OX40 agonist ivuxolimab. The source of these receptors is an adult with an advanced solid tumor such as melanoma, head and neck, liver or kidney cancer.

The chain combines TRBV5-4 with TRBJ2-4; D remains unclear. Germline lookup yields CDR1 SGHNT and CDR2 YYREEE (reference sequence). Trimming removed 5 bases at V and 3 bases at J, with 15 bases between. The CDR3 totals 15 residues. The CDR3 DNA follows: TGTGCCAGCAGTCCGGGCTTATCGGGCAAAAACATTCAGTACTTC. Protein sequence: CASSPGLSGKNIQYF.

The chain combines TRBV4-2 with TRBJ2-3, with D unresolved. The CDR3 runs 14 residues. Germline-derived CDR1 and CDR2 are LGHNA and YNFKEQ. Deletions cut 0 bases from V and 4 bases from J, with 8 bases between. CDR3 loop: CASSQDVGADTQYF. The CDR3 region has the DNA TGTGCCAGCAGCCAAGATGTTGGTGCAGATACGCAGTATTTT.

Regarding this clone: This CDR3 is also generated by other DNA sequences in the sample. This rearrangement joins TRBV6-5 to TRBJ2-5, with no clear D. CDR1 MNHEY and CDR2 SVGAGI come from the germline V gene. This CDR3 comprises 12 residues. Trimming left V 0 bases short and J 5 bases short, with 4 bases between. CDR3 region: CASSYSPETQYF. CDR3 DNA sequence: TGTGCCAGCAGTTACTCACCTGAGACCCAGTACTTC.

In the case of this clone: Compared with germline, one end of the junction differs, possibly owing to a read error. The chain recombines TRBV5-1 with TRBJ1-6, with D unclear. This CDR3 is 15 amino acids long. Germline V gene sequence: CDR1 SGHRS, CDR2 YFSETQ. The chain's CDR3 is CASSLAGVHNSPLHF. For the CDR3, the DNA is TGTGCCAGCAGCTTGGCCGGGGTACATAATTCACCCCTCCACTTT.

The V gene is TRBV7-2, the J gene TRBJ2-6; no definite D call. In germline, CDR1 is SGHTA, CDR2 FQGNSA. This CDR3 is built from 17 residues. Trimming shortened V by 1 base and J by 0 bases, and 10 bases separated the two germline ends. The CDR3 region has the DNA TGTGCCAGCAGCTTAGTGTCCTCGAGCTCTGGGGCCAACGTCCTGACTTTC. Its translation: CASSLVSSSSGANVLTF.

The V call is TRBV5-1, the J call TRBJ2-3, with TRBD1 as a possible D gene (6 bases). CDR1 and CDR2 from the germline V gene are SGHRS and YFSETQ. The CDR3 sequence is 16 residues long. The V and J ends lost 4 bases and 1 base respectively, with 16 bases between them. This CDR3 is CASSTGQRGGTDTQYF. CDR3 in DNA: TGCGCCAGCAGCACAGGACAGCGAGGGGGCACAGATACGCAGTATTTT.

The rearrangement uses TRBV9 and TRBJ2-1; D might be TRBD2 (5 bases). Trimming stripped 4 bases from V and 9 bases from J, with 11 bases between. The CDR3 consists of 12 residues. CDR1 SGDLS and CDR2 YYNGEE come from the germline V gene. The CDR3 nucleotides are TGTGCCAGCAGCCTCTTACTAGGTGAGCAGTTCTTC. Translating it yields CASSLLLGEQFF.

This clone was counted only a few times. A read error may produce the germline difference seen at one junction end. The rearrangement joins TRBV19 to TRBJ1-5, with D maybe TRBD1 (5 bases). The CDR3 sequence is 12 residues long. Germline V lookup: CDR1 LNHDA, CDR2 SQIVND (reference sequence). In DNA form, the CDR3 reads TGTGCCAGTAGTGACAGAAATCGGCCCCAGCATTTT. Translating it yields CASSDRNRPQHF.

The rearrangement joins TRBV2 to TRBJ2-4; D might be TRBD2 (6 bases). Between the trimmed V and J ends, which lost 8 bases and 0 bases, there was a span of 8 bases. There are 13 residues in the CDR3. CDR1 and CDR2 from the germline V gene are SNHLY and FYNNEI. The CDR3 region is CASQGGAKNIQYF. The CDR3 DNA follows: TGTGCCAGCCAGGGAGGAGCCAAAAACATTCAGTACTTC. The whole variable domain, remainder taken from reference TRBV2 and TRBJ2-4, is EPEVTQTPSHQVTQMGQEVILRCVPISNHLYFYWYRQILGQKVEFLVSFYNNEISEKSEIFDDQFSVERPDGSNFTLKIRSTKLEDSAMYFCASQGGAKNIQYFGAGTRLSVL.

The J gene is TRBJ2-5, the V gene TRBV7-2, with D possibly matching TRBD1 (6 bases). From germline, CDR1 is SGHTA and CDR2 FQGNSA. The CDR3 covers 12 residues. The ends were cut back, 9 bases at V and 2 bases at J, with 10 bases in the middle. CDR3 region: CARQGKQETQYF. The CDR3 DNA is TGTGCCAGACAGGGAAAACAAGAGACCCAGTACTTC.

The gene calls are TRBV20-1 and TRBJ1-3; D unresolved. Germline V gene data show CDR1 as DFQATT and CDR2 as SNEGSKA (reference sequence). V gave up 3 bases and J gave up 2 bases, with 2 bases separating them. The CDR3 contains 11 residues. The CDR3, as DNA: TGCAGTGCTAGGACTGGAAACACCATATATTTT. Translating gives CSARTGNTIYF.

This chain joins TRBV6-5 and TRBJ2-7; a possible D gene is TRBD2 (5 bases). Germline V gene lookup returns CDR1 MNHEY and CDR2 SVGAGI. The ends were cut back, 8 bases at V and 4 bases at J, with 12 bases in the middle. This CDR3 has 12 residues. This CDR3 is CASHTRAYEQYF. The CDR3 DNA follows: TGTGCCAGCCATACGAGGGCATACGAGCAGTACTTC.

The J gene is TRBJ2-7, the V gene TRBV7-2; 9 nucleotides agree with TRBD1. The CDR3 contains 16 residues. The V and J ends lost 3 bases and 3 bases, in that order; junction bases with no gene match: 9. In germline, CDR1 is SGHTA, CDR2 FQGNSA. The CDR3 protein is CASSFTGGTGFYEQYF. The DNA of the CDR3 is TGTGCCAGCAGCTTTACAGGTGGGACAGGGTTCTACGAGCAGTACTTC.

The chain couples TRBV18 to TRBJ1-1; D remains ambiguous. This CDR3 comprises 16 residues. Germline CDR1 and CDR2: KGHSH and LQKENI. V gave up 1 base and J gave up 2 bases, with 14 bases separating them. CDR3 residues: CASSPRHAGQNTEAFF. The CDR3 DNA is TGTGCCAGCTCACCACGGCACGCGGGTCAAAACACTGAAGCTTTCTTT.

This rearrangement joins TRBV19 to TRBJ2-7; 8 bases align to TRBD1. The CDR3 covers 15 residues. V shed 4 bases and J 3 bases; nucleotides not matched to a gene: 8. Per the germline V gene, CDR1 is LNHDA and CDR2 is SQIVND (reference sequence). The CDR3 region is CASSSLGTGGYEQYF. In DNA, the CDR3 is TGTGCCAGTAGTAGTTTGGGAACAGGGGGCTACGAGCAGTACTTC.

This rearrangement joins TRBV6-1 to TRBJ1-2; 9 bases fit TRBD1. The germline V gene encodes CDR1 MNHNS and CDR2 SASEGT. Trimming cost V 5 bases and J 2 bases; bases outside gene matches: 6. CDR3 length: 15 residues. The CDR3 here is CASSKPGQGNYGYTF. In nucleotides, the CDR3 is TGTGCCAGCAGTAAACCGGGACAGGGAAACTATGGCTACACCTTC.

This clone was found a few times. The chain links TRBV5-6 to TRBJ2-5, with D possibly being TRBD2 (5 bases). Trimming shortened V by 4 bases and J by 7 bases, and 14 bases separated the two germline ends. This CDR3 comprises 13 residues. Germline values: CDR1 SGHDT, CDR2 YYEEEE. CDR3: CASSPSREGTQYF. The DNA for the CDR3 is TGTGCCAGCAGCCCATCCCGCGAGGGGACCCAGTACTTC.

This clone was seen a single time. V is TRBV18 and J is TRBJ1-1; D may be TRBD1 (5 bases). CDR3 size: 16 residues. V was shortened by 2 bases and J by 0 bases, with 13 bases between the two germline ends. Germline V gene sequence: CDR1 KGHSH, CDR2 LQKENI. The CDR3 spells CASSPLGQIMNTEAFF. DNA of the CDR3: TGTGCCAGCTCACCATTGGGGCAGATCATGAACACTGAAGCTTTCTTT.

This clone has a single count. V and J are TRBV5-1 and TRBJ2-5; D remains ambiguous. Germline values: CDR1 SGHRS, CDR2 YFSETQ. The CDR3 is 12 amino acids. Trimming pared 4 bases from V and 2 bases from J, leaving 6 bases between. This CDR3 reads CASSTSQETQYF. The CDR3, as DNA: TGCGCCAGCAGCACCTCACAAGAGACCCAGTACTTC.

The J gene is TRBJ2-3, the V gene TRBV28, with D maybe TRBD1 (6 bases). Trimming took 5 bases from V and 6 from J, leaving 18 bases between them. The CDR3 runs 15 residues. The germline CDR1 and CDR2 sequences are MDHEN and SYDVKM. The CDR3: CASSPMTGRRDTQYF. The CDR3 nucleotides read TGTGCCAGCAGTCCCATGACAGGTCGGCGGGATACGCAGTATTTT.

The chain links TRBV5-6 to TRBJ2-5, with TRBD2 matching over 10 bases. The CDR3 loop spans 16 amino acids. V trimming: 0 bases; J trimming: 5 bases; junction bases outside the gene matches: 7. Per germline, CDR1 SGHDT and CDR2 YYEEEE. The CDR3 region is CASSLEASGSGETQYF. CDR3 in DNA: TGTGCCAGCAGCTTGGAGGCTAGCGGGAGTGGGGAGACCCAGTACTTC.

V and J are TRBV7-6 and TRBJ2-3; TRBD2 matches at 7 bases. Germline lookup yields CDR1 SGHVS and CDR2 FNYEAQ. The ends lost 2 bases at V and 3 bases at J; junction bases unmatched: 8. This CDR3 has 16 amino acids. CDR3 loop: CASSLFAGDETDTQYF. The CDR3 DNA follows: TGTGCCAGCAGCTTATTCGCGGGAGACGAAACAGATACGCAGTATTTT.

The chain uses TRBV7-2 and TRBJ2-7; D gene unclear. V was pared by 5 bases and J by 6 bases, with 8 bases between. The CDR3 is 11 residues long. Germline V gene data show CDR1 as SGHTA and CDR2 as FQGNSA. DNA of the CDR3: TGTGCCAGCAGCCCCATTGGCGAGCAGTACTTC. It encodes CASSPIGEQYF. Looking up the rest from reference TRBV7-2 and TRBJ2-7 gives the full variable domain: GAGVSQSPSNKVTEKGKDVELRCDPISGHTALYWYRQSLGQGLEFLIYFQGNSAPDKSGLPSDRFSAERTGGSVSTLTIQRTQQEDSAVYLCASSPIGEQYFGPGTRLTVT.